The 6 T cell receptor beta chains reported below all come from one sample, sequenced in a study of neurological immune-mediated disorders. TCRdb re-called the 5' RACE reads with MiXCR, one entry per CDR3 protein. Among roughly 19,000 distinct CDR3 sequences listed, approximately 7.8% were seen once. The sample taken for sequencing was CD8+ T cells from blood. Source of these receptors: a woman younger than 45 with HTLV-1-associated myelopathy (HAM/TSP).

V and J are TRBV5-3 and TRBJ1-3; a possible D gene is TRBD1 (5 bases). TRBV5-3 is assigned to the ORF class and has an uncertain function. V was shortened by 3 bases and J by 0 bases, with 16 bases between the two germline ends. CDR3 length: 17 residues. This CDR3 reads CARSSSDSLRSGNTIYF. DNA for the CDR3: TGTGCCAGAAGCTCTTCCGACAGTCTCCGCTCTGGAAACACCATATATTTT.

The sample holds many counts of this clonotype. The rearrangement joins TRBV27 to TRBJ1-1, with 7 bases that match TRBD1. Germline trimming cut 7 bases from V and 4 bases from J; bases unmatched to any gene: 6. Germline CDR1 MNHEY, CDR2 SMNVEV (reference sequence). This CDR3 is built from 13 residues. CDR3 residues: CASKEGAGTEAFF. The CDR3 nucleotides read TGTGCCAGCAAAGAGGGGGCGGGCACTGAAGCTTTCTTT.

This clonotype was counted between two and nine times. This chain joins TRBV19 and TRBJ2-4; D is perhaps TRBD1 (6 bases). This CDR3 has 12 amino acids. V lost 7 bases to trimming and J lost 8 bases, with 12 bases between them. Germline V gives CDR1 LNHDA, CDR2 SQIVND (reference sequence). The DNA of the CDR3 is TGTGCCAGTACCCAGGGGCTCGACATTCAGTACTTC. Amino acid sequence: CASTQGLDIQYF. The full variable domain, with the rest looked up from reference TRBV19 and TRBJ2-4, is DGGITQSPKYLFRKEGQNVTLSCEQNLNHDAMYWYRQDPGQGLRLIYYSQIVNDFQKGDIAEGYSVSREKKESFPLTVTSAQKNPTAFYLCASTQGLDIQYFGAGTRLSVL.

The table lists this clonotype with many counts. V gene TRBV19 combines with J gene TRBJ2-1, with 9 bases that match TRBD1. In germline, CDR1 is LNHDA, CDR2 SQIVND (reference sequence). V shed 2 bases, J shed 8 bases, and the junction held 4 bases outside the gene matches. This CDR3 has 14 residues. This chain's CDR3 is CASSINRGHDEQFF. CDR3 DNA sequence: TGTGCCAGTAGTATAAACAGGGGGCATGATGAGCAGTTCTTC. The whole variable domain, filled in from reference TRBV19 and TRBJ2-1, reads DGGITQSPKYLFRKEGQNVTLSCEQNLNHDAMYWYRQDPGQGLRLIYYSQIVNDFQKGDIAEGYSVSREKKESFPLTVTSAQKNPTAFYLCASSINRGHDEQFFGPGTRLTVL.

This clonotype has a count of ten or more. V gene TRBV6-5 combines with J gene TRBJ1-1, with D perhaps TRBD1 (6 bases). The CDR3 totals 16 residues. V was shortened by 6 bases and J by 1 base, with 18 bases between the two germline ends. Per the germline V gene, CDR1 is MNHEY and CDR2 is SVGAGI. CDR3 sequence reads: CASRPSVGHSNTEAFF. In nucleotides, the CDR3 is TGTGCCAGCAGGCCCTCAGTGGGACATTCGAACACTGAAGCTTTCTTT.

Within the sample, this clonotype is medium-sized. V is TRBV25-1 and J is TRBJ1-1; D ambiguous. The CDR3 has 12 residues. Per germline, CDR1 MGHDK and CDR2 SYGVNS. Trimming shortened V by 0 bases and J by 8 bases, and 7 bases separated the two germline ends. The CDR3 DNA reads as TGTGCCAGCAGTGAATACGGCGGAGAAGCTTTCTTT. It yields the protein CASSEYGGEAFF.